What follows is one T cell receptor (beta chain) and its context. This CDR3 region has 16 residues. V shed 1 base and J shed 8 bases, with 18 bases lying between them. Germline CDR1 and CDR2: LGHNT and FRNRAP. The data derive from a study of blood T cell repertoires in COVID-19. Looking at the study overall: Samples representing acute and convalescent COVID-19 were sourced from the United States, Italy and Spain. The analysed material was cDNA or gDNA that came from T cells, B-cell-depleted T cells, or PBMCs.

Authors' methods: Nucleated cell number was recorded as an estimate derived from reference gene primer amplification. Repertoires were generated with immunoSEQ multiplex PCR, while TCRdb's copy carries only in-frame clones and drops some. That table furnishes V, J and clone size, whereas the DNA furnished D and trimming. The table lists approximately 85,000 clones, approximately 75% of them singletons, with more than 10% in the top ten. The chain joins TRBV12-5 to TRBJ2-1; D is possibly TRBD1 (5 bases). The receptor's source is a human donor in a cohort sampled during active COVID-19. The sequenced sample consisted of peripheral blood. The CDR3 coding sequence is TGTGCTAGTGGTTTGGACGCCCTGCGAAAAGGGGATGAGCAGTTCTTC. Its translation: CASGLDALRKGDEQFF.